The 26 T cell receptor beta chains below come from one sample, sequenced in a study of T cell changes during pregnancy in multiple sclerosis. Clones were sequenced by immunoSEQ multiplex PCR, and TCRdb holds only the in-frame ones, with some missing. The sample has 25,000 to 35,000 clones; 80% to 90% are singletons. The material sequenced was CD4+ T cells from peripheral blood mononuclear cells, taken in the first trimester of pregnancy. These receptors came from a female donor in good health, enrolled as a control in a pregnancy study.

The chain has TRBV29-1 and TRBJ2-3, with a possible D match to TRBD2 (6 bases). CDR3 length: 15 residues. The germline V gene encodes CDR1 SQVTM and CDR2 ANQGSEA. V was cut by 3 bases and J by 1 base, with 14 bases left in between. Written as DNA, the CDR3 is TGCAGCGTTGAGCTCTCGGGGGAGGGCACAGATACGCAGTATTTT. As protein: CSVELSGEGTDTQYF.

J is TRBJ1-4 and V is TRBV7-2; D gene ambiguous. With 0 bases removed from V and 7 bases from J, the gap between germline ends came to 6 bases. Germline CDR1 and CDR2: SGHTA and FQGNSA. The CDR3 sequence is 13 residues long. The CDR3 region is CASSLAFSEKLFF. For the CDR3, the DNA is TGTGCCAGCAGCTTAGCCTTTTCTGAAAAACTGTTTTTT. The full variable domain, with the rest looked up from reference TRBV7-2 and TRBJ1-4, is GAGVSQSPSNKVTEKGKDVELRCDPISGHTALYWYRQSLGQGLEFLIYFQGNSAPDKSGLPSDRFSAERTGGSVSTLTIQRTQQEDSAVYLCASSLAFSEKLFFGSGTQLSVL.

As concerns this clone: This sample also contains other DNA sequences that code for the same CDR3. The chain uses TRBV5-6 and TRBJ2-7, with TRBD1 matching 10 bases. V shed 4 bases and J 7 bases; nucleotides not matched to a gene: 11. Germline V gives CDR1 SGHDT, CDR2 YYEEEE. CDR3 size: 15 residues. CDR3 sequence (DNA): TGTGCCAGCAGCACTCCGGGACAGGGGATAGAAGAGCAGTACTTC. It translates to CASSTPGQGIEEQYF.

The CDR3 nucleotides read TGTGCCAGCAGCTCTACAGTTTACAATGAGCAGTTCTTC. Residues: CASSSTVYNEQFF. The genes are TRBV7-3 and TRBJ2-1, with D hard to call. Between the trimmed V and J ends, which lost 4 bases and 4 bases, there was a span of 8 bases. The CDR3 extends over 13 amino acids. Germline values: CDR1 SGHTA, CDR2 FQGTGA. The full variable domain, completed using reference TRBV7-3 and TRBJ2-1, is GAGVSQTPSNKVTEKGKYVELRCDPISGHTALYWYRQSLGQGPEFLIYFQGTGAADDSGLPNDRFFAVRPEGSVSTLKIQRTERGDSAVYLCASSSTVYNEQFFGPGTRLTVL.

The chain recombines TRBV5-1 with TRBJ1-1; 9 bases are a match to TRBD1. Germline CDR1 and CDR2: SGHRS and YFSETQ. V lost 4 bases and J lost 2; bases outside the gene matches: 3. This CDR3 has 14 residues. This CDR3 is CASSRTGENTEAFF. The CDR3, as DNA: TGCGCCAGCAGCCGGACAGGGGAAAACACTGAAGCTTTCTTT.

The chain recombines TRBV5-4 with TRBJ2-3; no clear D. Trimming stripped 2 bases from V and 2 bases from J, with 9 bases between. The CDR3 spans 14 residues. Per the germline V gene, CDR1 is SGHNT and CDR2 is YYREEE (reference sequence). In nucleotides, the CDR3 is TGTGCCAGCAGCTTTGGAGTAGACACAGATACGCAGTATTTT. This codes for CASSFGVDTDTQYF.

This chain links TRBV30 with TRBJ2-5; 8 bases align to TRBD1. V was clipped by 1 base and J by 0 bases; unmatched bases: 4. The length of the CDR3 is 15 residues. Germline lookup yields CDR1 GTSNPN and CDR2 SVGIG (reference sequence). The chain's CDR3 is CAWSAHRGYQETQYF. CDR3 DNA sequence: TGTGCCTGGAGTGCCCACAGGGGGTACCAAGAGACCCAGTACTTC.

This clone came up a few times. V and J are TRBV15 and TRBJ1-5, with unresolved D. The V end was cut by 1 base, the J end by 4 bases, with 11 bases between. Germline V gene sequence: CDR1 LNHNV, CDR2 YYDKDF (reference sequence). The length of the CDR3 is 15 residues. This CDR3 is CATSRGRILNQPQHF. CDR3 nucleotide sequence: TGTGCCACCAGCAGAGGGCGGATTCTTAATCAGCCCCAGCATTTT.

The CDR3 loop reads CAWSLGQAGLGEKLFF. The CDR3 DNA reads TGTGCCTGGAGTCTGGGACAGGCGGGATTGGGAGAAAAACTGTTTTTT. The chain links TRBV30 to TRBJ1-4; TRBD1 matches at 8 bases. Germline values: CDR1 GTSNPN, CDR2 SVGIG (reference sequence). The CDR3 extends over 16 amino acids. The V gene end was trimmed by 2 bases and the J gene end by 8 bases; junction bases not matched to a gene: 13.

The rearrangement joins TRBV10-3 to TRBJ2-1; 9 bases match TRBD2. CDR3 size: 16 residues. V lost 0 bases, J lost 4 bases, and 4 bases stayed unmatched. The germline V gene encodes CDR1 ENHRY and CDR2 SYGVKD. CDR3: CAISESSLAGYNEQFF. The CDR3 DNA reads TGTGCCATCAGTGAGTCAAGCCTAGCGGGGTACAATGAGCAGTTCTTC.

The chain combines TRBV30 with TRBJ2-2; 8 nucleotides agree with TRBD2. V lost 5 bases and J lost 2; bases outside the gene matches: 4. The CDR3 has 14 amino acids. Germline V gene lookup returns CDR1 GTSNPN and CDR2 SVGIG (reference sequence). The CDR3, as DNA: TGTGCCTGGCGTCTAGCGGGTAACACCGGGGAGCTGTTTTTT. The encoded protein is CAWRLAGNTGELFF.

The V gene is TRBV7-3, the J gene TRBJ2-3; 8 nucleotides line up with TRBD1. Germline V gene sequence: CDR1 SGHTA, CDR2 FQGTGA. The CDR3 runs to 13 residues. J was trimmed by 1 base and V by 8 bases; bases with no gene match: 2. CDR3 nucleotides: TGTGCCAGCGGGACAGGTGGCACAGATACGCAGTATTTT. Protein: CASGTGGTDTQYF.

The J gene is TRBJ1-6, the V gene TRBV9; D possibly corresponds to TRBD1 (5 bases). The germline gives CDR1 SGDLS, CDR2 YYNGEE. The V end was cut by 2 bases, the J end by 7 bases, with 10 bases between. CDR3 length: 14 residues. CDR3 DNA sequence: TGTGCCAGCAGCGTCGACAGTTTAAATTCACCCCTCCACTTT. Protein sequence: CASSVDSLNSPLHF.

The chain recombines TRBV15 with TRBJ2-3; possibly TRBD1 for D (6 bases). Germline V gene sequence: CDR1 LNHNV, CDR2 YYDKDF (reference sequence). The CDR3 loop spans 17 amino acids. Trimming removed 4 bases at V and 5 bases at J, with 22 bases between. In nucleotides, the CDR3 is TGTGCCACCAGCATGGACAGTTTAGTACCCGGAGTAGATACGCAGTATTTT. Translating it yields CATSMDSLVPGVDTQYF.

This clone has only a few counts. This chain uses TRBV5-6 with TRBJ2-3; no reliable D call. CDR1 is SGHDT and CDR2 is YYEEEE in the germline V gene. With 4 bases removed from V and 0 bases from J, the gap between germline ends came to 6 bases. The CDR3 has 13 amino acids. CDR3 nucleotides: TGTGCCAGCAGCACCACTAGCACAGATACGCAGTATTTT. Its protein is CASSTTSTDTQYF.

The J gene is TRBJ2-3, the V gene TRBV5-1; a possible D gene is TRBD2 (5 bases). With 0 bases removed from V and 6 bases from J, the gap between germline ends came to 14 bases. Germline V gene data show CDR1 as SGHRS and CDR2 as YFSETQ. The CDR3 covers 15 residues. Written as DNA, the CDR3 is TGCGCCAGCAGCTTGGTCGGAGAGGGAGCGGATACGCAGTATTTT. It is translated as CASSLVGEGADTQYF.

J is TRBJ2-5 and V is TRBV18; 8 positions agree with TRBD1. V shed 2 bases and J 4 bases; nucleotides not matched to a gene: 6. Germline V gene lookup returns CDR1 KGHSH and CDR2 LQKENI. The CDR3 is 15 residues long. CDR3 loop: CASSPETGARETQYF. As DNA, the CDR3 is TGTGCCAGCTCACCAGAGACAGGGGCGAGAGAGACCCAGTACTTC.

The chain combines TRBV7-9 with TRBJ2-7; 13 nucleotides agree with TRBD2. The germline V gene encodes CDR1 SEHNR and CDR2 FQNEAQ (reference sequence). CDR3 size: 17 residues. The J segment lost 2 bases and the V segment lost 6 bases, leaving 10 bases of the junction unmatched. The CDR3 loop is CASSPTSGGVYTYEQYF. CDR3 DNA: TGTGCCAGCAGTCCTACTAGCGGGGGGGTATATACCTACGAGCAGTACTTC.

V usage is TRBV19 and J usage is TRBJ2-5; no clear D gene. CDR1 and CDR2 (germline): LNHDA, SQIVND (reference sequence). V lost 5 bases to trimming and J lost 5 bases, with 12 bases between them. CDR3 length equals 13 residues. CDR3 nucleotide sequence: TGTGCCAGTAGTGAGATTTCACCGGAGACCCAGTACTTC. Translating gives CASSEISPETQYF.

Remarks on this clone: Other DNA sequences in this specimen translate into the identical CDR3. This chain connects TRBV5-1 to TRBJ2-2; TRBD2 aligns across 7 bases. This CDR3 is built from 16 residues. CDR1 and CDR2 (germline): SGHRS, YFSETQ. V lost 4 bases, J lost 7 bases, and 13 bases stayed unmatched. The CDR3 here is CASSARTGGSGGELFF. CDR3 sequence (DNA): TGCGCCAGCAGCGCTCGGACGGGAGGATCGGGCGGGGAGCTGTTTTTT. Filled out from reference TRBV5-1 and TRBJ2-2, the complete variable domain reads KAGVTQTPRYLIKTRGQQVTLSCSPISGHRSVSWYQQTPGQGLQFLFEYFSETQRNKGNFPGRFSGRQFSNSRSEMNVSTLELGDSALYLCASSARTGGSGGELFFGEGSRLTVL.

The rearrangement uses TRBV11-2 and TRBJ1-6; TRBD1 is a possible D gene (6 bases). Germline V gene sequence: CDR1 SGHAT, CDR2 FQNNGV. The length of the CDR3 is 13 residues. Trimming took off 5 bases at V and 7 bases at J, with 9 bases between the two ends. In DNA, the CDR3 is TGTGCCAGCAGCGTAACAGGGAATTCACCCCTCCACTTT. This sequence encodes CASSVTGNSPLHF. Variable domain in full (rest from reference TRBV11-2 and TRBJ1-6): EAGVAQSPRYKIIEKRQSVAFWCNPISGHATLYWYQQILGQGPKLLIQFQNNGVVDDSQLPKDRFSAERLKGVDSTLKIQPAKLEDSAVYLCASSVTGNSPLHFGNGTRLTVT.

The CDR3 bases are TGCAGCGTTGAAGATACGGGAGGGAGGGGGGAAAACACCATATATTTT. As protein: CSVEDTGGRGENTIYF. V usage is TRBV29-1 and J usage is TRBJ1-3; perhaps TRBD1 as D (6 bases). The germline V and J ends were trimmed by 0 bases and 6 bases, with 18 bases remaining between them. Germline CDR1 is SQVTM and CDR2 is ANQGSEA. This CDR3 spans 16 amino acids.

This clone is a singleton in its sample. The CDR3 nucleotides are TGTGCCTGGAAAGTTACAGGGGGAGGAAACACCATATATTTT. Translating gives CAWKVTGGGNTIYF. V gene TRBV30 combines with J gene TRBJ1-3; 8 bases align to TRBD1. This CDR3 has 14 amino acids. The germline CDR1 and CDR2 sequences are GTSNPN and SVGIG (reference sequence). V lost 4 bases and J lost 4; bases outside the gene matches: 6. The whole variable domain, remainder taken from reference TRBV30 and TRBJ1-3, is SQTIHQWPATLVQPVGSPLSLECTVEGTSNPNLYWYRQAAGRGLQLLFYSVGIGQISSEVPQNLSASRPQDRQFILSSKKLLLSDSGFYLCAWKVTGGGNTIYFGEGSWLTVV.

DNA for the CDR3: TGTGCCAGCAGTGTACGGGGTAACTATGGCTACACCTTC. Protein: CASSVRGNYGYTF. This chain links TRBV6-1 with TRBJ1-2; D gene unclear. Germline V gene data show CDR1 as MNHNS and CDR2 as SASEGT. The CDR3 totals 13 residues. The V gene lost 4 bases and the J gene lost 1 base, with 7 bases spanning the gap.

This chain uses TRBV6-1 with TRBJ1-2; weak D call: TRBD1 (5 bases). The V gene's germline CDR1 is MNHNS and CDR2 SASEGT. This CDR3 spans 15 amino acids. The V end was cut by 0 bases, the J end by 2 bases, with 10 bases between. In DNA form, the CDR3 reads TGTGCCAGCAGTGAAGCGGTACGGGGGAACTATGGCTACACCTTC. It specifies CASSEAVRGNYGYTF.

The V call is TRBV9, the J call TRBJ2-4, with a weak D call TRBD2 (6 bases). The CDR3 totals 16 residues. Trimming removed 2 bases from V and 3 bases from J, with 15 bases in between. Per germline, CDR1 SGDLS and CDR2 YYNGEE. The CDR3 is CASSVSPLGGKNIQYF. CDR3 DNA sequence: TGTGCCAGCAGCGTTTCCCCTCTGGGGGGCAAAAACATTCAGTACTTC.